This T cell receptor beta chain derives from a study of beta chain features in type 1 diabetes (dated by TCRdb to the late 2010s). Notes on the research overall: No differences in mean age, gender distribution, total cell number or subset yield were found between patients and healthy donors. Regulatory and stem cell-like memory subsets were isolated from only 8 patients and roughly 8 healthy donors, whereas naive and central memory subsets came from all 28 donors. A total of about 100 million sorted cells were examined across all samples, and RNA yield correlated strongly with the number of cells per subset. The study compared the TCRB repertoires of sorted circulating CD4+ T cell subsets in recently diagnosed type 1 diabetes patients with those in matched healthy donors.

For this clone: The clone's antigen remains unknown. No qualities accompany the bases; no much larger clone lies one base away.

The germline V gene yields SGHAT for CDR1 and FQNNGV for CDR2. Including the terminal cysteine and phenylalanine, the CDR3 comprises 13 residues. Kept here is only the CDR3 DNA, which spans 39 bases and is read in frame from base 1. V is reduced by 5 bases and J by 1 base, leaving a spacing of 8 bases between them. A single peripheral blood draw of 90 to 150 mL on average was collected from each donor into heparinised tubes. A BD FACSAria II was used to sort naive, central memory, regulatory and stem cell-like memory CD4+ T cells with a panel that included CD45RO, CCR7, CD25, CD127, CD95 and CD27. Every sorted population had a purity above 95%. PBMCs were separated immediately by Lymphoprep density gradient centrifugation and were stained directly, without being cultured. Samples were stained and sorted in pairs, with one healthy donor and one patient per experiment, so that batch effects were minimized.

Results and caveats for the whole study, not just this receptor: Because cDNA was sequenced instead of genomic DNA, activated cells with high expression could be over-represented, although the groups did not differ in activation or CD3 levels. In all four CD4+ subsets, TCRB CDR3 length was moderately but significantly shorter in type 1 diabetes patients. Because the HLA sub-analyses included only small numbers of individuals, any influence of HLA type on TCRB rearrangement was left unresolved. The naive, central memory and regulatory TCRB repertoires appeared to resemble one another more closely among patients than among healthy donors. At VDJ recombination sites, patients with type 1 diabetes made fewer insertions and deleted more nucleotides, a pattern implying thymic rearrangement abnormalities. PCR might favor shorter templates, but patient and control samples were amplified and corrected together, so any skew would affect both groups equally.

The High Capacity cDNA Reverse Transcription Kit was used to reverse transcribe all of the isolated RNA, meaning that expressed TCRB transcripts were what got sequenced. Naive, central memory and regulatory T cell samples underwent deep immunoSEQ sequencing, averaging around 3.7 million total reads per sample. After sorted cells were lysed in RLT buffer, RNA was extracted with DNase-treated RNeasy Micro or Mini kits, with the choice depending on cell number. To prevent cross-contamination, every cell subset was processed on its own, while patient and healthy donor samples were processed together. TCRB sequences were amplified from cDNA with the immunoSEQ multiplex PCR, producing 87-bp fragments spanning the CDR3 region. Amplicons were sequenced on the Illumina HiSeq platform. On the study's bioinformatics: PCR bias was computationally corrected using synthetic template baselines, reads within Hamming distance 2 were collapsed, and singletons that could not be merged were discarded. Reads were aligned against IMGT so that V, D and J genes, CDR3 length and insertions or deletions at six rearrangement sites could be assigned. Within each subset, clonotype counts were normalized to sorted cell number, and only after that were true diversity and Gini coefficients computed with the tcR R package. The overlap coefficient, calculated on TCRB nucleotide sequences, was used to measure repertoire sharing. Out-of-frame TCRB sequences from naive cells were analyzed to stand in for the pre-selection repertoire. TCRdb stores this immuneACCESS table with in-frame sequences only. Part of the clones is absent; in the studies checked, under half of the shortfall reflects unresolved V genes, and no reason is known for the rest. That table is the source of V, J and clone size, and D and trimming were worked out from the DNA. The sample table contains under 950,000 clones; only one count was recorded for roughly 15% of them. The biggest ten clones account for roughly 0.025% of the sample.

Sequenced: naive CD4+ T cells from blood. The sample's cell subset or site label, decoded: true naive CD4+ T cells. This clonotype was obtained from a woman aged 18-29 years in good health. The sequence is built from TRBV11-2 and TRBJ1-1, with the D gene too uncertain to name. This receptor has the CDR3 CASSETRNTEAFF. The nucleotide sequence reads TGTGCCAGCAGCGAGACACGGAACACTGAAGCTTTCTTT.